This T cell receptor (beta chain) derives from a study of blood T cell repertoires in COVID-19. Authors' methods: Reference gene primer amplification gave nucleated cell count estimates. The protocol was immunoSEQ multiplex PCR, while the TCRdb copy is restricted to in-frame clones and leaves out a portion. Clone size and the V and J calls come from that table; the DNA yielded D and trimming. This repertoire shows more than 90,000 clones, around 83% found once; its top ten account for approximately 1.5%. Trimming took off 7 bases at V and 5 bases at J, with 13 bases between the two ends. This CDR3 has 13 residues.

Sequencing input: peripheral blood. The chain carries TRBV12-3 or TRBV12-4 and TRBJ2-3; perhaps TRBD1 as D (7 bases). This sequence was found in a man aged 35-49 years with acute or convalescent COVID-19. The CDR3 here is CASTAGGGDTQYF. DNA for the CDR3: TGTGCCAGCACGGCAGGGGGAGGAGATACGCAGTATTTT.